Below, 31 T cell receptor beta chains from the same sample are listed, as sequenced in a study of T cells in Graves' hyperthyroidism and ophthalmopathy. Amplification targeted TCR beta CDR3 regions from RNA transcripts. The HTBI set primed first-round TCR CDR3 RT-PCR. TCRdb redid the calling of the multiplex PCR reads with MiXCR, one entry per CDR3 protein. The sample has a few hundred thousand distinct CDR3 sequences; 22% are singletons. Sample: blood. These receptors came from a woman in her sixties or seventies with Graves' ophthalmopathy.

This clonotype was counted a few times. The V gene is TRBV12-3 or TRBV12-4, the J gene TRBJ1-2; 9 bases align to TRBD1. J lost 5 bases, V lost 2 bases, and 6 bases had no gene match. The CDR3 length is 15 residues. The CDR3 bases are TGTGCCAGCAGTTTAATAACAGGGGGCCGGTATGGCTACACCTTC. It yields the protein CASSLITGGRYGYTF.

This clonotype has ten or more counts. The chain links TRBV6-1 to TRBJ2-5; 7 bases align to TRBD1. Germline trimming cut 7 bases from V and 5 bases from J; bases unmatched to any gene: 7. Per the germline V gene, CDR1 is MNHNS and CDR2 is SASEGT. This CDR3 has 13 residues. The CDR3 loop reads CASTQGVGETQYF. The CDR3 coding sequence is TGTGCCAGCACCCAGGGGGTCGGGGAGACCCAGTACTTC.

The chain joins TRBV19 to TRBJ2-7; 8 bases map to TRBD1. Unmatched junction bases numbered 10, after V lost 3 bases and J lost 3 bases. The CDR3 totals 16 residues. Germline assignment: CDR1 LNHDA and CDR2 SQIVND (reference sequence). The CDR3 spells CASSISLGTGDYEQYF. CDR3 bases: TGTGCCAGTAGTATCTCCCTGGGGACAGGAGACTACGAGCAGTACTTC.

This clonotype was detected a few times. The chain is built from TRBV6-1 and TRBJ2-7; 7 bases match TRBD2. J was trimmed by 10 bases and V by 5 bases; bases with no gene match: 17. Germline CDR1 and CDR2: MNHNS and SASEGT. CDR3 length: 15 amino acids. The CDR3 region is CASSILGTKPRDQYF. CDR3 sequence (DNA): TGTGCCAGCAGTATCCTCGGGACTAAGCCTCGCGACCAGTACTTC.

Here the CDR3 reads CASSTGGVIAGYTF. In DNA, the CDR3 is TGTGCCAGTAGCACAGGGGGCGTCATTGCTGGCTACACCTTC. The V call is TRBV19, the J call TRBJ1-2; 9 nucleotides align to TRBD1. The germline CDR1 and CDR2 sequences are LNHDA and SQIVND (reference sequence). Trimming cost V 6 bases and J 7 bases; bases outside gene matches: 9. CDR3 length: 14 residues.

This clonotype came up once. A much larger clone differs from this one at a single base, so this may be a read error. This chain joins TRBV28 and TRBJ2-7; D is ambiguous. The germline CDR1 and CDR2 sequences are MDHEN and SYDVKM. This CDR3 is 13 amino acids long. V was trimmed by 5 bases and J by 7 bases, leaving 15 bases between them. The CDR3 protein is CASSQPATREQYF. Here the CDR3 DNA reads TGTGCCAGCAGTCAACCCGCCACACGGGAGCAGTACTTC.

As regards this clonotype: A single base separates this from a much larger clone, so it may be a read error. This chain joins TRBV4-2 and TRBJ1-1; D is ambiguous. Trimming removed 1 base at V and 1 base at J, with 7 bases between. The CDR3 contains 14 residues. Per germline, CDR1 LGHNA and CDR2 YNFKEQ. The CDR3 region is CASSQGGENTEAFF. The CDR3 region has the DNA TGTGCCAGCAGCCAAGGGGGAGAGAACACTGAAGCTTTCTTT.

V and J are TRBV2 and TRBJ2-3; tentative D call: TRBD1 (6 bases). CDR1 and CDR2 (germline): SNHLY, FYNNEI. The germline V and J ends were trimmed by 5 bases and 1 base, with 13 bases remaining between them. This CDR3 region has 15 residues. The DNA for the CDR3 is TGTGCCAGCAGTTGGGGAAGGACAGGCACAGATACGCAGTATTTT. Translation gives CASSWGRTGTDTQYF.

This clonotype was observed a handful of times. This chain connects TRBV3-1 to TRBJ2-7, with a possible D match to TRBD2 (5 bases). CDR3 length: 15 residues. V shed 5 bases and J shed 4 bases, with 18 bases lying between them. Germline V gene sequence: CDR1 LGHDT, CDR2 YNNKEL (reference sequence). CDR3 in amino acids: CASSETTPGPYEQYF. CDR3 bases: TGTGCCAGCAGCGAGACTACCCCCGGTCCATACGAGCAGTACTTC.

The chain joins TRBV20-1 to TRBJ1-1; 8 bases match TRBD1. This CDR3 region has 12 residues. The V and J ends lost 4 bases and 3 bases, in that order; junction bases with no gene match: 1. Looked up from germline, CDR1 is DFQATT and CDR2 is SNEGSKA (reference sequence). The CDR3 DNA is TGCAGTGCTAACAGGGGGGACACTGAAGCTTTCTTT. As protein: CSANRGDTEAFF.

This chain connects TRBV10-1 to TRBJ1-2; 8 bases fit TRBD1. The germline CDR1 and CDR2 sequences are WNHNN and SYGVQD (reference sequence). Trimming at V came to 3 bases and at J to 9 bases, leaving 6 bases not matched to a gene. The length of the CDR3 is 13 residues. This CDR3 is CASSDGQGASYTF. The CDR3 DNA is TGCGCCAGCAGTGACGGCCAGGGGGCAAGCTACACCTTC.

The chain couples TRBV4-1 to TRBJ2-1; 10 positions agree with TRBD2. Germline lookup yields CDR1 MGHRA and CDR2 YSYEKL. The CDR3 is 17 residues long. The trim removed 4 bases at V and 0 bases at J, leaving 6 bases unmatched. CDR3 sequence (DNA): TGCGCCAGCAGCCGCGGGACTAGCGCTAGCTCCTACAATGAGCAGTTCTTC. Its translation: CASSRGTSASSYNEQFF.

The J gene is TRBJ2-7, the V gene TRBV4-3; D is undetermined. From germline, CDR1 is LGHNA and CDR2 YSLEER. V was pared by 1 base and J by 0 bases, with 7 bases between. This CDR3 contains 14 residues. The CDR3 DNA sequence: TGCGCCAGCAGCCAAGCTTTTGGCTCCTACGAGCAGTACTTC. Translation gives CASSQAFGSYEQYF.

CDR3 loop: CASNPHSRETQYF. CDR3 in DNA: TGTGCCAGTAACCCCCACAGTAGGGAGACCCAGTACTTC. V and J are TRBV28 and TRBJ2-5; D remains unclear. The CDR3 loop spans 13 amino acids. CDR1 and CDR2 from the germline V gene are MDHEN and SYDVKM. Deletions cut 9 bases from V and 5 bases from J, with 16 bases between.

This clonotype was counted between two and nine times. The chain employs TRBV12-3 or TRBV12-4 and TRBJ2-3, with 9 nucleotides matching TRBD1. This CDR3 comprises 16 residues. The J segment lost 2 bases and the V segment lost 1 base, leaving 4 bases of the junction unmatched. The CDR3, as DNA: TGTGCCAGCAGTTTAGTCGGGACAGGGATCACAGATACGCAGTATTTT. This translates into CASSLVGTGITDTQYF.

This clonotype was picked up a small number of times. The CDR3 bases are TGCAGCGTTGAATCGTTCGGGTCGAACTATGGCTACACCTTC. This sequence encodes CSVESFGSNYGYTF. The chain recombines TRBV29-1 with TRBJ1-2; D not resolved. The CDR3 covers 14 residues. CDR1 is SQVTM and CDR2 is ANQGSEA in the germline V gene. Deletions cut 2 bases from V and 2 bases from J, with 12 bases between.

The rearrangement uses TRBV19 and TRBJ2-1; 12 bases are shared with TRBD2. The J segment lost 6 bases and the V segment lost 4 bases, leaving 4 bases of the junction unmatched. CDR1 and CDR2 from the germline V gene are LNHDA and SQIVND (reference sequence). The CDR3 contains 15 residues. The CDR3, as DNA: TGTGCCAGTAGTACAGGGACTAGCGGGTTCAATGAGCAGTTCTTC. Its translation: CASSTGTSGFNEQFF.

This clonotype was seen a handful of times. The chain links TRBV11-1 to TRBJ2-1, with D hard to call. The germline gives CDR1 SGHAT, CDR2 FQDESV (reference sequence). Trimming removed 2 bases from V and 0 bases from J, with 11 bases in between. The CDR3 runs to 16 residues. The DNA for the CDR3 is TGTGCCAGCAGCTTAAAACAGCTAAGCTCCTACAATGAGCAGTTCTTC. It is translated as CASSLKQLSSYNEQFF.

This clonotype was recorded at least ten times. V and J are TRBV20-1 and TRBJ2-7; 8 bases map to TRBD1. The CDR3 is 12 residues long. Germline CDR1 reads DFQATT; CDR2 reads SNEGSKA (reference sequence). V lost 8 bases to trimming and J lost 5 bases; unmatched junction nucleotides: 8. DNA of the CDR3: TGCAGTACCCGACAGGGGATCGACGAGCAGTACTTC. Protein product: CSTRQGIDEQYF.

This clonotype has at least ten counts. The J gene is TRBJ2-1, the V gene TRBV28, with TRBD2 as a possible D gene (6 bases). Trimming took 6 bases from V and 5 from J, leaving 26 bases between them. The CDR3 is 18 amino acids. CDR1 and CDR2 from the germline V gene are MDHEN and SYDVKM. The CDR3 sequence: CASSRRPNRGTVHNEQFF. In nucleotides, the CDR3 is TGTGCCAGCAGCCGCAGGCCAAACCGGGGGACCGTCCACAATGAGCAGTTCTTC.

The sample holds a few counts of this clonotype. V gene TRBV7-9 combines with J gene TRBJ1-1, with D unresolved. Between the trimmed V and J ends, which lost 1 base and 2 bases, there was a span of 8 bases. The CDR3 runs to 14 residues. CDR1 and CDR2 (germline): SEHNR, FQNEAQ (reference sequence). CDR3 amino acids: CASSLVSVNTEAFF. CDR3 coding DNA: TGTGCCAGCAGCTTAGTTAGCGTAAACACTGAAGCTTTCTTT.

The V call is TRBV5-1, the J call TRBJ1-2; 8 bases agree with TRBD1. Per germline, CDR1 SGHRS and CDR2 YFSETQ. This CDR3 has 14 amino acids. Unmatched junction bases numbered 7, after V lost 4 bases and J lost 5 bases. The CDR3 loop reads CASSTGDRRYGYTF. CDR3 bases: TGCGCCAGCAGCACAGGGGACAGGCGATATGGCTACACCTTC.

V gene TRBV10-1 combines with J gene TRBJ2-2; TRBD1 might be the D (6 bases). This CDR3 is 16 amino acids long. Trimming stripped 2 bases from V and 1 base from J, with 11 bases between. CDR1 WNHNN and CDR2 SYGVQD come from the germline V gene (reference sequence). The CDR3 is CASSEAPGQNTGELFF. CDR3 nucleotide sequence: TGCGCCAGCAGTGAGGCCCCGGGACAGAACACCGGGGAGCTGTTTTTT.

This sequence joins TRBV20-1 and TRBJ2-1; a possible D gene is TRBD2 (6 bases). Germline-derived CDR1 and CDR2 are DFQATT and SNEGSKA (reference sequence). The CDR3 is 13 amino acids. V lost 4 bases and J lost 13, with 20 bases in between. The CDR3 DNA is TGCAGTGCTACGCGGGAAGGGTGGGGTGGACAGTTCTTC. This gives the protein CSATREGWGGQFF.

This clonotype has at least ten counts. This sequence joins TRBV12-3 or TRBV12-4 and TRBJ2-5; 8 positions agree with TRBD1. V lost 3 bases and J lost 5; bases outside the gene matches: 5. The CDR3 is 14 residues long. Here the CDR3 reads CASSLDRDRETQYF. CDR3 bases: TGTGCCAGCAGTTTGGACAGGGATCGGGAGACCCAGTACTTC.

This clonotype occurred many times. V is TRBV12-3 or TRBV12-4 and J is TRBJ1-5, with unresolved D. The CDR3 length is 12 residues. V lost 2 bases and J lost 7, with 6 bases in between. This CDR3 reads CASSLKEQPQHF. The CDR3 coding sequence is TGTGCCAGCAGTTTAAAGGAACAGCCCCAGCATTTT.

This chain links TRBV20-1 with TRBJ2-1, with 9 bases lining up with TRBD2. This CDR3 has 17 residues. CDR1 is DFQATT, CDR2 SNEGSKA, per germline (reference sequence). V shed 1 base and J 5 bases; nucleotides not matched to a gene: 12. CDR3 sequence reads: CSARVEKGLAQHNEQFF. The CDR3 nucleotides are TGCAGTGCTAGAGTAGAAAAAGGACTAGCGCAACACAATGAGCAGTTCTTC.

This clonotype appeared many times. The chain combines TRBV28 with TRBJ1-2; possible D gene TRBD1, 6 bases. Germline loops: CDR1 MDHEN, CDR2 SYDVKM. V was trimmed by 1 base and J by 7 bases, leaving 10 bases between them. CDR3 length: 13 residues. The CDR3 DNA is TGTGCCAGCAGTTTATTCGCGGGGGCTGGCTACACCTTC. As protein: CASSLFAGAGYTF.

This clonotype was observed a few times. The chain carries TRBV12-3 or TRBV12-4 and TRBJ1-1, with D possibly TRBD1 on 5 matching bases. The CDR3 extends over 14 amino acids. V was clipped by 1 base and J by 10 bases, with 16 bases between them. The CDR3 sequence: CASSLGLGARVAFF. For the CDR3, the DNA is TGTGCCAGCAGTTTAGGCCTAGGGGCGCGGGTAGCTTTCTTT.

This clonotype showed up many times. The rearrangement joins TRBV11-2 to TRBJ2-2; D assignment may be TRBD1 or TRBD2 (5 bases each). Germline-derived CDR1 and CDR2 are SGHAT and FQNNGV. Deletions cut 5 bases from V and 9 bases from J, with 13 bases between. This CDR3 spans 13 amino acids. The CDR3 nucleotides read TGTGCCAGCAGCGGGACGAACCGCCGGGAGCTGTTTTTT. Its protein product is CASSGTNRRELFF.

The rearrangement links TRBV5-1 to TRBJ2-1; 7 nucleotides align to TRBD2. The length of the CDR3 is 17 residues. V was clipped by 2 bases and J by 2 bases; unmatched bases: 10. Germline assignment: CDR1 SGHRS and CDR2 YFSETQ. CDR3 DNA sequence: TGCGCCAGCAGCTTCGGGATACTAAGCGGGACCTACAATGAGCAGTTCTTC. It specifies CASSFGILSGTYNEQFF.